This T cell receptor beta chain stems from a study of cytomegalovirus exposure and HLA in healthy donors. This clone occurred a few times. A multiplex PCR was run with 60 Vbeta primers and 13 Jbeta primers. Sequencing was performed with immunoSEQ multiplex PCR; in TCRdb, only in-frame clones are kept and a portion is missing. The table records about 260,000 clones, approximately 84% of them present only once. The TCR sequence derives from a woman between 40 and 50 years old in good health and CMV-seropositive. The material sequenced was PBMCs.

CDR3 nucleotide sequence: TGTGCCATCTCAAGGGACAGGGTGAACACTGAAGCTTTCTTT. This translates into CAISRDRVNTEAFF. The chain joins TRBV10-3 to TRBJ1-1; 9 bases agree with TRBD1. CDR3 length equals 14 residues. V lost 8 bases to trimming and J lost 0 bases; unmatched junction nucleotides: 4. The germline gives CDR1 ENHRY, CDR2 SYGVKD.